This T cell receptor beta chain appears in the sequencing data of a study of T cells in Graves' hyperthyroidism and ophthalmopathy. The TCR beta CDR3 regions underwent amplification using RNA transcripts as the source. Researchers ran a first-round RT-PCR on the TCR CDR3 using the HTBI primer set. Each CDR3 protein is one row after TCRdb ran MiXCR on the multiplex PCR reads. The sample lists 250,000 to 300,000 distinct CDR3 sequences; 13% were seen once. Many counts were recorded for this clonotype. V lost 4 bases and J 3 bases, leaving 14 bases between the germline ends. The CDR3 runs 15 residues. Germline-derived CDR1 and CDR2 are SGHAT and FQDESV (reference sequence).

The sample was blood. This clonotype was sampled from a woman in her twenties or thirties with Graves' hyperthyroidism that later progressed to Graves' ophthalmopathy. V usage is TRBV11-1 and J usage is TRBJ2-3, with D perhaps matching TRBD1 (7 bases). CDR3 DNA sequence: TGTGCCAGCAGCTCTGCAGGGGGAGGTACAGATACGCAGTATTTT. The encoded protein is CASSSAGGGTDTQYF.